Presented here are 5 T cell receptor beta chains from one specimen sequenced in a study of blood T cells in healthy people across ages. Using a J-beta primer mix together with a sample-barcoded 5' primer, a second PCR was run for about 7 to 12 cycles. TCRdb fed the 5' RACE reads into MiXCR, producing one record per CDR3 protein. The sample contains roughly 930,000 distinct CDR3 sequences, about 48% of which appear only once. Sequencing used blood. These receptors originate from a young man in good health.

This clonotype occurred once. The chain combines TRBV5-1 with TRBJ2-3, with D uncertain. V was shortened by 6 bases and J by 6 bases, with 20 bases between the two germline ends. Per the germline V gene, CDR1 is SGHRS and CDR2 is YFSETQ. This CDR3 is 15 amino acids long. Written as DNA, the CDR3 is TGCGCCAGCACAAAGCTGGAACCAACAATGGATACGCAGTATTTT. Translation gives CASTKLEPTMDTQYF.

This clonotype is classed as medium-sized. The rearrangement links TRBV29-1 to TRBJ2-5, with 8 bases lining up with TRBD1. Germline V gives CDR1 SQVTM, CDR2 ANQGSEA. This CDR3 contains 12 residues. With 6 bases clipped from V and 4 bases from J, the junction kept 4 bases outside the gene matches. The CDR3 bases are TGCAGCGTCCAACAGGGGGGAGAGACCCAGTACTTC. Translating gives CSVQQGGETQYF.

This sequence joins TRBV20-1 and TRBJ2-3; D tentatively reads TRBD1 or TRBD2 (5 bases each). The V gene's germline CDR1 is DFQATT and CDR2 SNEGSKA (reference sequence). The CDR3 extends over 18 amino acids. V lost 0 bases and J lost 0, with 19 bases in between. CDR3 in DNA: TGCAGTGCTAGAGATCTTTCGGGGCGGGCGCGGAGCACAGATACGCAGTATTTT. It is translated as CSARDLSGRARSTDTQYF.

The chain joins TRBV28 to TRBJ2-4, with 7 bases fitting TRBD2. Germline CDR1 reads MDHEN; CDR2 reads SYDVKM. The trim removed 5 bases at V and 8 bases at J, leaving 12 bases unmatched. This CDR3 spans 15 amino acids. DNA of the CDR3: TGTGCCAGCAGTGTTGGTGGACTAGTGGGGGACATTCAGTACTTC. Translation: CASSVGGLVGDIQYF.

V and J are TRBV20-1 and TRBJ2-5; D not certain. The CDR3 loop spans 11 amino acids. CDR1 is DFQATT and CDR2 is SNEGSKA in the germline V gene (reference sequence). V lost 3 bases and J 3 bases, leaving 5 bases between the germline ends. CDR3 protein: CSASRKETQYF. The DNA for the CDR3 is TGCAGTGCTAGCCGGAAAGAGACCCAGTACTTC.